A single TCR beta chain is shown here with its context. These data are taken from a study of identical twins. TCRdb re-called the 5' RACE reads with MiXCR, one entry per CDR3 protein. This table holds about 530,000 distinct CDR3 sequences, under 25% found once. The CDR3 is 18 amino acids. Germline loops: CDR1 KGHSH, CDR2 LQKENI. V lost 2 bases and J lost 7; bases outside the gene matches: 13. The same data also went into a second study, on yellow fever vaccine responses in identical twins.

J is TRBJ2-1 and V is TRBV18, with 11 positions matching TRBD2. The specimen was CD4+ T cells sorted from blood. The sequence was obtained from a woman under 30 in good health. The CDR3 sequence is CASSPISILAGAVNEQFF. CDR3 nucleotides: TGTGCCAGCTCACCAATCTCGATACTAGCGGGGGCTGTGAATGAGCAGTTCTTC. Full variable domain (outside the CDR3, taken from reference TRBV18 and TRBJ2-1): NAGVMQNPRHLVRRRGQEARLRCSPMKGHSHVYWYRQLPEEGLKFMVYLQKENIIDESGMPKERFSAEFPKEGPSILRIQQVVRGDSAAYFCASSPISILAGAVNEQFFGPGTRLTVL.